The 27 T cell receptor beta chains presented below share a single source sample, sequenced in a study of blood T cell repertoires in COVID-19. TCRdb's table, derived via immunoSEQ multiplex PCR, lists solely in-frame clones and lacks some. This sample has about 230,000 clones, with approximately 85% found just once. The specimen sequenced was peripheral blood. The receptors were sampled from a man aged 40-55 years with acute or convalescent COVID-19.

This clone was picked up one time. The rearrangement uses TRBV9 and TRBJ1-4; D ambiguous. Germline-derived CDR1 and CDR2 are SGDLS and YYNGEE. The CDR3 is 16 amino acids. Trimming removed 4 bases from V and 0 bases from J, with 13 bases in between. CDR3 coding DNA: TGTGCCAGCAGCTTTCGGGGAGTCACAACTAATGAAAAACTGTTTTTT. Its translation is CASSFRGVTTNEKLFF.

The chain carries TRBV4-1 and TRBJ1-1; tentatively, D is TRBD1 (5 bases). V was pared by 1 base and J by 0 bases, with 9 bases between. Germline V gene data show CDR1 as MGHRA and CDR2 as YSYEKL. The CDR3 totals 15 residues. CDR3 region: CASSQGGAMNTEAFF. For the CDR3, the DNA is TGCGCCAGCAGCCAAGGCGGGGCGATGAACACTGAAGCTTTCTTT.

This chain links TRBV10-3 with TRBJ2-2, with TRBD1 matching 10 bases. Germline V gives CDR1 ENHRY, CDR2 SYGVKD. Trimming took 5 bases from V and 6 from J; bases not matched to a gene: 3. CDR3 length: 14 amino acids. CDR3 nucleotides: TGTGCCATCAGTTCGACAGGGGGCGCCGGGGAGCTGTTTTTT. Translation gives CAISSTGGAGELFF.

V and J are TRBV7-9 and TRBJ1-1; perhaps TRBD1 as D (6 bases). Germline assignment: CDR1 SEHNR and CDR2 FQNEAQ (reference sequence). The germline V and J ends were trimmed by 5 bases and 0 bases, with 22 bases remaining between them. The CDR3 consists of 18 residues. CDR3 DNA: TGTGCCAGCAGCCCGACAGGTGTAGGGAGAGGGGTGAACACTGAAGCTTTCTTT. Amino acids: CASSPTGVGRGVNTEAFF. The variable domain in full, completed from reference TRBV7-9 and TRBJ1-1, reads DTGVSQNPRHKITKRGQNVTFRCDPISEHNRLYWYRQTLGQGPEFLTYFQNEAQLEKSRLLSDRFSAERPKGSFSTLEIQRTEQGDSAMYLCASSPTGVGRGVNTEAFFGQGTRLTVV.

This chain uses TRBV2 with TRBJ2-2; 12 bases map to TRBD2. The V gene's germline CDR1 is SNHLY and CDR2 FYNNEI. CDR3 length equals 15 residues. V lost 7 bases to trimming and J lost 4 bases; unmatched junction nucleotides: 4. The CDR3 loop reads CASTSGGALTGELFF. CDR3 in DNA: TGTGCCAGCACTAGCGGGGGGGCACTCACCGGGGAGCTGTTTTTT.

The chain uses TRBV9 and TRBJ1-3; 10 bases line up with TRBD1. The CDR3 covers 18 residues. The J segment lost 1 base and the V segment lost 0 bases, leaving 7 bases of the junction unmatched. CDR1 and CDR2 (germline): SGDLS, YYNGEE. The CDR3 is CASSVESGQGGSGNTIYF. CDR3 sequence (DNA): TGTGCCAGCAGCGTAGAATCAGGACAGGGGGGATCTGGAAACACCATATATTTT.

The V call is TRBV7-2, the J call TRBJ1-2; perhaps TRBD1 as D (6 bases). Germline V lookup: CDR1 SGHTA, CDR2 FQGNSA. V lost 2 bases and J 8 bases, leaving 15 bases between the germline ends. The CDR3 covers 14 residues. CDR3 DNA sequence: TGTGCCAGCAGCTTATCTAACAGGGTAGGAGGCTACACCTTC. Translation: CASSLSNRVGGYTF.

This clone was recorded a few times. The chain links TRBV7-9 to TRBJ1-2; D is perhaps TRBD1 (5 bases). V was pared by 4 bases and J by 8 bases, with 23 bases between. The CDR3 covers 16 residues. Germline V gene lookup returns CDR1 SEHNR and CDR2 FQNEAQ (reference sequence). The CDR3 reads CASSSRGLDPGGGYTF. The CDR3 coding sequence is TGTGCCAGCAGCTCTAGGGGCTTAGATCCTGGTGGCGGCTACACCTTC. Filled out from reference TRBV7-9 and TRBJ1-2, the complete variable domain reads DTGVSQNPRHKITKRGQNVTFRCDPISEHNRLYWYRQTLGQGPEFLTYFQNEAQLEKSRLLSDRFSAERPKGSFSTLEIQRTEQGDSAMYLCASSSRGLDPGGGYTFGSGTRLTVV.

The gene calls are TRBV2 and TRBJ1-1; 11 bases are a match to TRBD1. After removal of 7 bases from V and 11 bases from J, the junction contained 9 bases not matched to a gene. There are 13 residues in the CDR3. The germline gives CDR1 SNHLY, CDR2 FYNNEI. The CDR3 loop is CASNSGQGAGAFF. DNA for the CDR3: TGTGCCAGCAACTCCGGACAGGGGGCAGGGGCTTTCTTT. Filled out from reference TRBV2 and TRBJ1-1, the complete variable domain reads EPEVTQTPSHQVTQMGQEVILRCVPISNHLYFYWYRQILGQKVEFLVSFYNNEISEKSEIFDDQFSVERPDGSNFTLKIRSTKLEDSAMYFCASNSGQGAGAFFGQGTRLTVV.

The CDR3 bases are TGTGCCAGCAGTTTATCTCGGGACACCGCGAACACTGAAGCTTTCTTT. Translation gives CASSLSRDTANTEAFF. V and J are TRBV28 and TRBJ1-1, with D tentatively TRBD1 (6 bases). V was shortened by 1 base and J by 1 base, with 13 bases between the two germline ends. The CDR3 contains 16 residues. CDR1 MDHEN and CDR2 SYDVKM come from the germline V gene.

The CDR3: CASSPGTGGSYEQYF. For the CDR3, the DNA is TGTGCCAGCAGCCCCGGGACAGGAGGTTCCTACGAGCAGTACTTC. The chain combines TRBV3-1 (or the pseudogene TRBV3-2) with TRBJ2-7; 8 nucleotides line up with TRBD1. V dropped 4 bases and J dropped 1; count of bases not matched to a gene: 6. The V gene's germline CDR1 is LGHDT and CDR2 YNNKEL (reference sequence). CDR3 size: 15 residues.

This clone was observed once. CDR3 amino acids: CASSLDRSEQYF. CDR3 DNA sequence: TGTGCCAGCAGCTTAGACAGGAGCGAGCAGTACTTC. This chain links TRBV7-9 with TRBJ2-7; D is perhaps TRBD1 (5 bases). CDR1 is SEHNR and CDR2 is FQNEAQ in the germline V gene (reference sequence). The V end lost 1 base, the J end lost 6 bases, and 7 bases lay between the germline ends. CDR3 length equals 12 residues.

The genes are TRBV5-4 and TRBJ2-7, with D maybe TRBD2 (6 bases). V gave up 3 bases and J gave up 0 bases, with 16 bases separating them. The germline CDR1 and CDR2 sequences are SGHNT and YYREEE (reference sequence). The CDR3 has 16 amino acids. Written as DNA, the CDR3 is TGTGCCAGCAGCTCGTCCCCCGGGACTCGCTCCTACGAGCAGTACTTC. It codes for CASSSSPGTRSYEQYF.

This chain uses TRBV28 with TRBJ1-1; tentative D call: TRBD1 (5 bases). V lost 6 bases and J lost 1, with 15 bases in between. Germline V gene lookup returns CDR1 MDHEN and CDR2 SYDVKM. The CDR3 is made up of 15 amino acids. The CDR3 is CASSPAGVTNTEAFF. DNA of the CDR3: TGTGCCAGCAGCCCGGCGGGGGTTACGAACACTGAAGCTTTCTTT.

The chain joins TRBV5-1 to TRBJ1-6; D perhaps matches TRBD1 (6 bases). Trimming cost V 4 bases and J 4 bases, with 12 bases left between them. The CDR3 extends over 15 amino acids. Germline CDR1 reads SGHRS; CDR2 reads YFSETQ. The DNA of the CDR3 is TGCGCCAGCAGCCCCGAAGGGGGTTATAATTCACCCCTCCACTTT. Protein sequence: CASSPEGGYNSPLHF.

The rearrangement links TRBV7-3 to TRBJ1-1; D is unresolved. Germline V CDR1 and CDR2: SGHTA, FQGTGA. This CDR3 is 12 amino acids long. Trimming stripped 4 bases from V and 1 base from J, with 4 bases between. The CDR3 here is CASSYTNTEAFF. The CDR3 DNA reads as TGTGCCAGCAGCTACACGAACACTGAAGCTTTCTTT.

On this clone itself: The germline gene is not matched at one end of the junction; a read error may be the cause. The gene calls are TRBV5-6 and TRBJ1-2, with TRBD1 matching 9 bases. The CDR3 spans 11 residues. Per germline, CDR1 SGHDT and CDR2 YYEEEE. CDR3 sequence: CASSYRQGGAF. The CDR3 DNA is TGTGCCAGCAGCTACCGACAGGGGGGAGCCTTC.

This clone has only a few counts. The chain recombines TRBV6-1 with TRBJ1-1, with 9 bases identical to TRBD1. The CDR3 has 14 amino acids. Germline CDR1 is MNHNS and CDR2 is SASEGT. After removal of 3 bases from V and 5 bases from J, the junction contained 4 bases not matched to a gene. DNA of the CDR3: TGTGCCAGCAGTGAGGACAGGGGAAGAACTGAAGCTTTCTTT. It yields the protein CASSEDRGRTEAFF.

The V gene is TRBV18, the J gene TRBJ2-7; 8 bases are a match to TRBD1. The germline CDR1 and CDR2 sequences are KGHSH and LQKENI. J gave up 2 bases and V 3 bases, and 6 bases lay outside the gene matches. The CDR3 length is 15 residues. CDR3 residues: CASSPGLQGAYEQYF. CDR3 nucleotide sequence: TGTGCCAGCTCACCTGGCCTACAGGGGGCCTACGAGCAGTACTTC.

The rearrangement joins TRBV10-1 to TRBJ2-3, with TRBD1 matching over 9 bases. J was trimmed by 6 bases and V by 0 bases; bases with no gene match: 7. Germline CDR1 reads WNHNN; CDR2 reads SYGVQD (reference sequence). The CDR3 totals 16 residues. The CDR3 nucleotides read TGCGCCAGCAGTGAGTCGACAGGGGGGGGCCTGGATACGCAGTATTTT. Translating gives CASSESTGGGLDTQYF.

This clone was counted only a few times. The chain employs TRBV9 and TRBJ2-1, with 8 bases lining up with TRBD1. The length of the CDR3 is 14 residues. CDR1 is SGDLS and CDR2 is YYNGEE in the germline V gene. Losses at the gene ends were 1 base for V and 9 bases for J; bases not matched to a gene: 6. The CDR3 loop reads CASSVLQGAVEQFF. The CDR3 nucleotides read TGTGCCAGCAGCGTATTGCAGGGGGCGGTTGAGCAGTTCTTC.

The CDR3 sequence is CASSRPDTSGVQETQYF. The DNA for the CDR3 is TGTGCCAGCAGCCGCCCAGATACTAGCGGGGTCCAAGAGACCCAGTACTTC. The chain joins TRBV5-4 to TRBJ2-5, with 10 bases identical to TRBD2. V was clipped by 4 bases and J by 1 base; unmatched bases: 10. The CDR3 totals 17 residues. Germline CDR1 SGHNT, CDR2 YYREEE (reference sequence).

V usage is TRBV6-4 and J usage is TRBJ2-3; D is perhaps TRBD2 (6 bases). The CDR3 totals 15 residues. V was trimmed by 2 bases and J by 0 bases, leaving 9 bases between them. CDR1 MRHNA and CDR2 SNTAGT come from the germline V gene. CDR3 in DNA: TGTGCCAGCAGTGACGGACTAACTAGCACAGATACGCAGTATTTT. Its protein is CASSDGLTSTDTQYF.

This chain connects TRBV7-2 to TRBJ1-4, with a possible D match to TRBD1 (5 bases). The CDR3 runs 15 residues. Trimming stripped 1 base from V and 4 bases from J, with 10 bases between. The V gene's germline CDR1 is SGHTA and CDR2 FQGNSA. The DNA for the CDR3 is TGTGCCAGCAGCTTAGTGGGGGGAGTTAATGAAAAACTGTTTTTT. The encoded protein is CASSLVGGVNEKLFF.

This clone was detected once. The chain employs TRBV5-1 and TRBJ1-2; 11 nucleotides align to TRBD1. The trim removed 4 bases at V and 5 bases at J, leaving 16 bases unmatched. Per germline, CDR1 SGHRS and CDR2 YFSETQ. The CDR3 totals 18 residues. As DNA, the CDR3 is TGCGCCAGCAGCCCCCCGTGGACAGGGGGCGGGCCGGGGTATGGCTACACCTTC. This encodes CASSPPWTGGGPGYGYTF.

The chain links TRBV7-3 to TRBJ2-3; 8 bases agree with TRBD2. Trimming took 1 base from V and 1 from J; bases not matched to a gene: 7. CDR1 is SGHTA, CDR2 FQGTGA, per germline. The CDR3 is made up of 17 amino acids. This chain's CDR3 is CASSLNPGGLGTDTQYF. The CDR3, as DNA: TGTGCCAGCAGCTTAAATCCGGGGGGGCTAGGCACAGATACGCAGTATTTT.

J is TRBJ1-1 and V is TRBV6-1; D is ambiguous. Germline V gives CDR1 MNHNS, CDR2 SASEGT. The V gene lost 0 bases and the J gene lost 8 bases, with 13 bases spanning the gap. This CDR3 region has 14 residues. CDR3 in amino acids: CASSEASRGAEAFF. As DNA, the CDR3 is TGTGCCAGCAGTGAAGCGTCTCGGGGTGCCGAAGCTTTCTTT.